This T cell receptor beta chain was sequenced in a study of T cells in Graves' hyperthyroidism and ophthalmopathy. The germline V gene encodes CDR1 LNHDA and CDR2 SQIVND (reference sequence). V was shortened by 4 bases and J by 10 bases, with 16 bases between the two germline ends. The CDR3 loop spans 13 amino acids. Hyperthyroidism, newly diagnosed and lasting under 2 months, affected patients aged 18 to 65. Patients with uncontrolled infections, other autoimmune diseases, pregnancy or lactation were excluded. RNA transcripts provided the source from which TCR beta CDR3 regions were amplified. With the HTBI primer set, the TCR CDR3 went through a first round of RT-PCR. TCRdb passed the multiplex PCR reads through MiXCR, listing each CDR3 protein once. The data contain 500,000 to 700,000 distinct CDR3 sequences, 16% of them singletons.

J is TRBJ2-5 and V is TRBV19, with D possibly matching TRBD1 (6 bases). This TCR derives from a young woman with Graves' hyperthyroidism. The sequenced sample was blood. The CDR3 reads CASSRTDTGIQYF. The CDR3 coding sequence is TGTGCCAGTAGTAGGACAGACACGGGGATCCAGTACTTC.